This passage covers 10 T cell receptor beta chains from one sample sequenced in a study of early T cells in non-severe SARS-CoV-2 infection. TCRdb reprocessed the 5' RACE reads via MiXCR and lists one record per CDR3 protein. The sample includes more than 85,000 distinct CDR3 sequences, roughly 15% of them seen just once. The sequencing sample was made of whole blood. These receptors all stem from an adult who was a healthcare worker with PCR-confirmed SARS-CoV-2 infection or an uninfected control (not recorded which).

The CDR3 spells CASSVGLAGPSSYNEQFF. The CDR3 nucleotides are TGTGCCAGCAGCGTGGGACTAGCGGGACCGAGCTCCTACAATGAGCAGTTCTTC. V is TRBV9 and J is TRBJ2-1; 13 bases align to TRBD2. This CDR3 is 18 amino acids long. Germline V gene sequence: CDR1 SGDLS, CDR2 YYNGEE. V was pared by 2 bases and J by 0 bases, with 5 bases of the junction left unmatched.

The rearrangement uses TRBV7-9 and TRBJ2-6; TRBD1 might be the D (5 bases). V was shortened by 5 bases and J by 2 bases, with 10 bases between the two germline ends. Germline values: CDR1 SEHNR, CDR2 FQNEAQ (reference sequence). The CDR3 runs to 15 residues. The CDR3 DNA reads as TGTGCCAGCAGCCCAGGGAATACTGGGGCCAACGTCCTGACTTTC. It specifies CASSPGNTGANVLTF.

CDR3 region: CASSHMGPNSPLHF. The DNA for the CDR3 is TGCGCCAGCAGCCATATGGGACCTAATTCACCCCTCCACTTT. The V call is TRBV4-3, the J call TRBJ1-6, with D tentatively TRBD1 (5 bases). In germline, CDR1 is LGHNA, CDR2 YSLEER. CDR3 size: 14 residues. With 3 bases removed from V and 6 bases from J, the gap between germline ends came to 9 bases.

In its sample, this clonotype was seen a few times. The gene calls are TRBV10-3 and TRBJ2-5; D remains ambiguous. Germline assignment: CDR1 ENHRY and CDR2 SYGVKD. Between the trimmed V and J ends, which lost 3 bases and 6 bases, there was a span of 11 bases. The CDR3 is 13 residues long. CDR3 sequence reads: CAISETAIKTQYF. The CDR3 DNA reads TGTGCCATCAGTGAAACTGCAATAAAGACCCAGTACTTC.

The V gene is TRBV11-2, the J gene TRBJ2-7, with 8 bases matching TRBD2. Trimming took 0 bases from V and 4 from J; bases not matched to a gene: 8. The CDR3 loop spans 16 amino acids. In germline, CDR1 is SGHAT, CDR2 FQNNGV. The CDR3 sequence is CASSLDPGLAGYEQYF. The CDR3 DNA is TGTGCCAGCAGCTTAGACCCCGGACTAGCAGGGTACGAGCAGTACTTC. Variable domain in full (rest from reference TRBV11-2 and TRBJ2-7): EAGVAQSPRYKIIEKRQSVAFWCNPISGHATLYWYQQILGQGPKLLIQFQNNGVVDDSQLPKDRFSAERLKGVDSTLKIQPAKLEDSAVYLCASSLDPGLAGYEQYFGPGTRLTVT.

The V gene is TRBV29-1, the J gene TRBJ1-6; 9 bases map to TRBD1. Germline V gene data show CDR1 as SQVTM and CDR2 as ANQGSEA. The CDR3 loop spans 14 amino acids. V lost 4 bases to trimming and J lost 7 bases; unmatched junction nucleotides: 5. The CDR3 protein is CSVVTGGRNSPLHF. CDR3 in DNA: TGCAGCGTTGTTACAGGGGGCAGAAATTCACCCCTCCACTTT. Full variable domain (rest looked up from reference TRBV29-1 and TRBJ1-6): SAVISQKPSRDICQRGTSLTIQCQVDSQVTMMFWYRQQPGQSLTLIATANQGSEATYESGFVIDKFPISRPNLTFSTLTVSNMSPEDSSIYLCSVVTGGRNSPLHFGNGTRLTVT.

This clonotype showed up just a few times. This chain links TRBV6-5 with TRBJ1-2; no clear D gene. The CDR3 totals 11 residues. The V and J ends lost 4 bases and 10 bases respectively, with 10 bases between them. Looked up from germline, CDR1 is MNHEY and CDR2 is SVGAGI. CDR3 nucleotides: TGTGCCAGCAGTTCGGGGTCCGCCTACACCTTC. Residues: CASSSGSAYTF.

This clonotype was counted many times. The rearrangement links TRBV20-1 to TRBJ2-1, with 11 bases aligning to TRBD2. Germline V gene lookup returns CDR1 DFQATT and CDR2 SNEGSKA (reference sequence). The CDR3 consists of 15 residues. V was clipped by 6 bases and J by 7 bases; unmatched bases: 11. DNA of the CDR3: TGCAGTGCAGCGCTTAGCGGGGGGGCCAGGAATGAGCAGTTCTTC. Protein sequence: CSAALSGGARNEQFF.

The chain combines TRBV3-2 with TRBJ2-2. TRBV3-2 is marked as a pseudogene. The CDR3 consists of 15 residues. CDR3 nucleotides: TGTGCCAGCAGCCAACCTCGAACCGACACCGGGGAGCTGTTTTTT. Its protein is CASSQPRTDTGELFF.

The CDR3 DNA follows: TGTGCCATCAGGATCAGGGGGCGCGGGTCGGCCGACATCAATGAGCAGTTCTTC. Amino acids: CAIRIRGRGSADINEQFF. The chain links TRBV10-3 to TRBJ2-1; 8 nucleotides line up with TRBD1. Germline V gene data show CDR1 as ENHRY and CDR2 as SYGVKD. The V segment lost 6 bases and the J segment 6 bases; nucleotides outside the gene matches: 19. The CDR3 covers 18 residues.